What follows is one T cell receptor beta chain and its context. Its antigen is not yet known. Base qualities are not provided; no much larger clone lies one nucleotide away. This record comes from a study of shared clonotypes between healthy human individuals (dated by TCRdb to between 2020 and 2021). For the wider study: The cohort comprised a couple of women and three men aged 18 to 49 years. Libraries were prepared and TCR repertoires were sequenced by different laboratories using diverse techniques, in order to increase sequencing depth and limit assay-specific biases. Per donor, leukapheresis produced somewhere between about 0.8 and 9.5 billion PBMCs. The study deeply sequenced blood TCR repertoires of five healthy adults to estimate repertoire size and the extent of clonotype sharing between individuals. For each donor, CD4 naive and CD4 memory were each given three plates, CD8 naive was given two plates, and CD8 memory was given one plate. What the study reported, not specific to this receptor: Because the study included only a small number of donors, the genetic and exposure-history diversity represented was limited. Larger estimated clonotype richness was generally found for naive subsets than for memory subsets. When a handful of donors were compared, the shared fraction of clonotypes was approximately 5% for naive CD4, more than 3% for naive CD8, 2% to 2.5% for memory CD4, and under 0.5% for memory CD8. Based on pairwise subsampling, the degree of clonotype sharing among donors was expected to be affected by sequencing depth. Clonotypes shared by all four sorted-subset donors showed higher generation probabilities than non-shared clonotypes. Even with the large sequencing depth, rarefaction of the sorted-subset datasets indicated that sequencing was incomplete. Sampling was limited to blood, and TCR repertoires in tissue likely differ from TCR repertoires in blood.

TCR CDR3 regions were amplified from genomic DNA by multiplex PCR using the deep immunoSEQ assay. Extracted genomic DNA from each cell subset was spread evenly across all wells of several immunoSEQ 96-well plates, with each plate serving as a replicate. For sorted subsets, each replicate PCR was loaded with about 0.2 ug genomic DNA, equivalent to 30,000 or so T cell genomes. Purified libraries were quantified with a Qubit 3.0 fluorometer, sized on a Bioanalyzer 2100, and re-quantified with the KAPA Library Quantification kit. A separate single-read 150-cycle Illumina NextSeq 550 flow cell was used to sequence each immunoSEQ 96-well plate. On the study's bioinformatics: The immunoSEQ output contained only junctional sequences without quality scores, so filtering could not match that applied to full-length reads. To assign V/J genes and CDR3, sequences were annotated against IMGT germline references using PyIR, a Python wrapper for IgBLAST v1.9. Reads were filtered out if the reads had weak V/J assignments (E-value above 1e-6), no CDR3, stop codons, out-of-frame junctions, or ambiguous translated residues. V3J clonotypes were defined as sequences sharing the same inferred V gene, J gene, and CDR3 amino acid sequence. The percentage overlap between two repertoires was calculated by dividing the number of shared unique clonotypes by the size of the smaller repertoire. Three approaches were used to assess repertoire richness: RTK rarefaction, the Chao1 estimator, and Recon v2.1 estimates of unobserved clonotypes. OLGA was used to compute generation probabilities for all TCRbeta clonotypes that the gDNA method yielded from four donors. The table comes from immuneACCESS by way of TCRdb, which keeps in-frame sequences with V and J called. Part of the clones is missing from these tables; in studies checked, under half for an unresolved V gene and the rest for unknown reasons. The DNA was the basis for D and trimming; V, J and clone size are from that table. The sample contains 2 million to 2.5 million clones, approximately 93% of them found a single time. The top ten clonotypes cover about 0.37% of the sample.

The donors were healthy, HIV-negative adults who had no recently reported acute infections or vaccinations. Every donor was a Caucasian adult living in Nashville, Tennessee, USA. Magnetic negative selection was used to enrich CD4+ T cells, after which naive cells were positively selected on CD45RA and the negative fraction became the memory subset. After blood collection by leukapheresis, PBMCs were isolated using Ficoll-Histopaque density gradient centrifugation and then cryopreserved in the vapor phase of liquid nitrogen. Purity and quantity of every magnetically sorted T cell population were checked by analytical flow cytometry. Each sorted fraction had its genomic DNA isolated and then quantified by UV absorbance on a Nanodrop 2000c. The clonotype comes from a young man in good health. Some clones in this sample may be carry-over from other donors' samples. The sample was naive CD4+ T cells from PBMCs. Reading the label with the study, this specimen's cell subset or site is: CD45RA+ positively selected.

In nucleotide form, the sequence is TGTGCCAGCAGCTCGAGAGGGGAGGCAGAGCAGTTCTTC. Translation gives CASSSRGEAEQFF. This chain joins TRBV7-3 to TRBJ2-1; the D gene is possibly TRBD2, with 6 bases matching. The CDR3 spans 13 residues, from the cysteine through the phenylalanine. Just the 39-base CDR3 DNA is kept, in frame starting at base 1. Trimming removed 4 bases from V and 10 bases from J, leaving 14 bases between the germline ends. Based on the germline V gene, the CDR1 and CDR2 sequences are SGHTA and FQGTGA.